These T cell receptor beta chains were read from a single sample in a study of blood T cell repertoires in COVID-19. Using immunoSEQ multiplex PCR, the repertoire was profiled, and TCRdb retains in-frame clones only, with some absent. This table holds more than 25,000 clones, roughly 88% found once. The source material was peripheral blood. The receptors shown here come from a human donor in a cohort sampled during active COVID-19. The conserved cysteine and the conserved F or W are not part of the CDR3 here.

>TRBV7-9
ASSSDRDNQPQH
>TRBV5-1
ASSPDSEQY
>TRBV14
ASSQLGLAGPSSYEQY
>TRBV7-8
ASRVGGLGTQY
>TRBV7-9
ASSLASGGAGVEQF
>TRBV6-5
ASSPTVVTVYEQY
>TRBV7-8
ASTLVSLGAQETQY
>TRBV5-1
ASSLGQGMKGYT
>TRBV6-2/TRBV6-3
ASSYGRRKANTGELF
>TRBV28
ASSLNGVGETQY
>TRBV4-1
ASSQDLLAGRYTQY
>TRBV11-2
ASSFLRGRDTPGELF
>TRBV11-1
ASSFWGGTTDTQY
>TRBV2
ASSEVPGHYNEQF
>TRBV5-1
ASSLDGARIYEQY
>TRBV5-4
ASSSAGARFSQVETQY
>TRBV28
ASSLVPLLGNTYEQY
>TRBV14
ASSQWTGNRETQY
>TRBV4-3
ASSRGTSGNYEQY
>TRBV3-1/TRBV3-2
ASSLGPDTQY
>TRBV6-2/TRBV6-3
ASSFHHQAF
>TRBV24-1
ATSDRFGEQY